This passage covers 22 T cell receptor beta chains from one sample sequenced in a study of blood T cell repertoires in COVID-19. Sequencing was performed with immunoSEQ multiplex PCR; in TCRdb, only in-frame clones are kept and a portion is missing. Of approximately 120,000 clones listed, almost 85% were seen once; the top ten hold roughly 13%. Input material: peripheral blood. These TCRs come from a human donor in a cohort sampled during active COVID-19.

There are a few counts of this clone. The CDR3 is CASSPKIGFANEKLFF. The CDR3 DNA reads as TGCGCCAGCAGCCCCAAAATCGGTTTTGCTAATGAAAAACTGTTTTTT. V gene TRBV4-1 combines with J gene TRBJ1-4, with D uncertain. The germline CDR1 and CDR2 sequences are MGHRA and YSYEKL. V was cut by 4 bases and J by 3 bases, with 15 bases left in between. The CDR3 runs to 16 residues.

J is TRBJ2-3 and V is TRBV9; D possibly corresponds to TRBD2 (7 bases). Per the germline V gene, CDR1 is SGDLS and CDR2 is YYNGEE. Trimming cost V 6 bases and J 2 bases, with 16 bases left between them. CDR3 length: 15 amino acids. The CDR3 region has the DNA TGTGCCAGCACGGGGGGCGGCATATTCACAGATACGCAGTATTTT. It translates to CASTGGGIFTDTQYF.

This chain links TRBV3-1 (or the pseudogene TRBV3-2) with TRBJ1-2, with D hard to call. With 4 bases removed from V and 4 bases from J, the gap between germline ends came to 13 bases. The germline CDR1 and CDR2 sequences are LGHDT and YNNKEL (reference sequence). The length of the CDR3 is 14 residues. For the CDR3, the DNA is TGTGCCAGCAGCCCCCCTAGACGGAGCTATGGCTACACCTTC. Translated: CASSPPRRSYGYTF.

V is TRBV19 and J is TRBJ2-3; 8 bases match TRBD2. CDR1 LNHDA and CDR2 SQIVND come from the germline V gene (reference sequence). The CDR3 covers 15 residues. After removal of 3 bases from V and 4 bases from J, the junction contained 6 bases not matched to a gene. CDR3 loop: CASSIRTGGPDTQYF. In nucleotides, the CDR3 is TGTGCCAGTAGTATTCGGACGGGGGGGCCAGATACGCAGTATTTT.

The chain employs TRBV19 and TRBJ2-3; weak D call: TRBD2 (6 bases). Per germline, CDR1 LNHDA and CDR2 SQIVND (reference sequence). This CDR3 region has 15 residues. Trimming pared 8 bases from V and 4 bases from J, leaving 19 bases between. CDR3 DNA sequence: TGTGCCAGTTCTGAAATTAGCGGCGTCGCAGATACGCAGTATTTT. Translated: CASSEISGVADTQYF.

This sequence joins TRBV30 and TRBJ2-2; a weak D match, TRBD1 (6 bases). The CDR3 is 14 residues long. V was shortened by 3 bases and J by 4 bases, with 12 bases between the two germline ends. From germline, CDR1 is GTSNPN and CDR2 SVGIG (reference sequence). CDR3 region: CAWRVQGFTGELFF. The DNA for the CDR3 is TGTGCCTGGAGGGTCCAGGGGTTCACCGGGGAGCTGTTTTTT.

The chain is built from TRBV29-1 and TRBJ1-2; D remains unclear. Germline CDR1 reads SQVTM; CDR2 reads ANQGSEA. The CDR3 is made up of 15 amino acids. The V end lost 2 bases, the J end lost 5 bases, and 18 bases lay between the germline ends. The CDR3 DNA follows: TGCAGCGTTGAACAAGCGGTCAGGATGGCATATGGCTACACCTTC. This codes for CSVEQAVRMAYGYTF. The full variable domain, with the rest looked up from reference TRBV29-1 and TRBJ1-2, is SAVISQKPSRDICQRGTSLTIQCQVDSQVTMMFWYRQQPGQSLTLIATANQGSEATYESGFVIDKFPISRPNLTFSTLTVSNMSPEDSSIYLCSVEQAVRMAYGYTFGSGTRLTVV.

The chain joins TRBV19 to TRBJ1-5; 10 bases agree with TRBD1. There are 18 residues in the CDR3. In germline, CDR1 is LNHDA, CDR2 SQIVND (reference sequence). J was trimmed by 0 bases and V by 6 bases; bases with no gene match: 11. CDR3: CASSPTGGTKLSNQPQHF. In DNA, the CDR3 is TGTGCCAGTAGCCCGACAGGGGGCACAAAACTTAGCAATCAGCCCCAGCATTTT.

V gene TRBV7-9 combines with J gene TRBJ1-1; D call uncertain. CDR3 size: 13 residues. V dropped 5 bases and J dropped 3 bases, with 10 bases sitting between them. Germline values: CDR1 SEHNR, CDR2 FQNEAQ (reference sequence). The CDR3 sequence: CASSPDTDTEAFF. As DNA, the CDR3 is TGTGCCAGCAGCCCCGATACGGACACTGAAGCTTTCTTT.

The chain couples TRBV19 to TRBJ1-2, with 8 bases lining up with TRBD1. Per the germline V gene, CDR1 is LNHDA and CDR2 is SQIVND (reference sequence). Trimming cost V 5 bases and J 8 bases; bases outside gene matches: 7. The length of the CDR3 is 13 residues. The CDR3 spells CASSPRTGQGYTF. The CDR3 nucleotides read TGTGCCAGTAGTCCACGGACAGGGCAGGGCTACACCTTC. Full variable domain (remainder filled in from reference TRBV19 and TRBJ1-2): DGGITQSPKYLFRKEGQNVTLSCEQNLNHDAMYWYRQDPGQGLRLIYYSQIVNDFQKGDIAEGYSVSREKKESFPLTVTSAQKNPTAFYLCASSPRTGQGYTFGSGTRLTVV.

This clone was seen just once. The chain carries TRBV27 and TRBJ2-2; no definite D call. This CDR3 is 14 amino acids long. The germline CDR1 and CDR2 sequences are MNHEY and SMNVEV (reference sequence). V lost 7 bases and J lost 0, with 9 bases in between. The DNA for the CDR3 is TGTGCCAGCACCTTCAGGACGAACACCGGGGAGCTGTTTTTT. Translation: CASTFRTNTGELFF.

The chain carries TRBV5-1 and TRBJ1-3; 8 bases match TRBD1. The CDR3 contains 18 residues. V lost 0 bases to trimming and J lost 0 bases; unmatched junction nucleotides: 8. CDR1 and CDR2 (germline): SGHRS, YFSETQ. The CDR3 DNA reads TGCGCCAGCAGCTTGGAATTGGGACAGGCTACCTCTGGAAACACCATATATTTT. Translated: CASSLELGQATSGNTIYF.

This clone occurred once. This chain connects TRBV19 to TRBJ1-1; 10 bases line up with TRBD1. CDR3 length equals 17 residues. J gave up 0 bases and V 7 bases, and 11 bases lay outside the gene matches. Germline V gene sequence: CDR1 LNHDA, CDR2 SQIVND (reference sequence). The CDR3 DNA follows: TGTGCCAGTACCGGGGACAGGGGAGAAACAATGAACACTGAAGCTTTCTTT. Protein product: CASTGDRGETMNTEAFF.

The chain recombines TRBV13 with TRBJ2-7; 7 bases are a match to TRBD1. This CDR3 has 17 amino acids. CDR1 and CDR2 from the germline V gene are PRHDT and FYEKMQ (reference sequence). V shed 4 bases, J shed 0 bases, and the junction held 12 bases outside the gene matches. CDR3 bases: TGTGCCAGCAGCTCATCTACGACAGGGTCGAACTCCTACGAGCAGTACTTC. This translates into CASSSSTTGSNSYEQYF.

The chain joins TRBV27 to TRBJ2-1; 7 bases agree with TRBD1. Unmatched junction bases numbered 5, after V lost 10 bases and J lost 8 bases. CDR3 length: 11 residues. The germline V gene has CDR1 MNHEY and CDR2 SMNVEV (reference sequence). CDR3 DNA sequence: TGTGCCACCGCTCAGGGGGATGAGCAGTTCTTC. Its translation is CATAQGDEQFF.

Remarks on this clone: The germline gene is not matched at one end of the junction; a read error may be the cause. The chain uses TRBV7-9 and TRBJ1-4, with a possible D match to TRBD1 (5 bases). CDR3 length: 13 residues. In germline, CDR1 is SEHNR, CDR2 FQNEAQ (reference sequence). The CDR3 here is CASTLAGPEKLFF. CDR3 nucleotide sequence: TGTGCCAGCACCTTAGCGGGGCCTGAAAAACTGTTTTTT. The full variable domain, its missing parts supplied by reference TRBV7-9 and TRBJ1-4, is DTGVSQNPRHKITKRGQNVTFRCDPISEHNRLYWYRQTLGQGPEFLTYFQNEAQLEKSRLLSDRFSAERPKGSFSTLEIQRTEQGDSAMYLCASTLAGPEKLFFGSGTQLSVL.

The V gene is TRBV11-2, the J gene TRBJ1-5; no firm D call. Trimming removed 5 bases from V and 5 bases from J, with 16 bases in between. Germline V gene lookup returns CDR1 SGHAT and CDR2 FQNNGV. This CDR3 spans 15 amino acids. The CDR3 DNA sequence: TGTGCCAGCAGCCGCAACGCGGGTGGGGATCAGCCCCAGCATTTT. This encodes CASSRNAGGDQPQHF.

The chain combines TRBV7-2 with TRBJ2-1, with a possible D match to TRBD2 (6 bases). V was pared by 5 bases and J by 0 bases, with 11 bases between. The CDR3 has 15 residues. CDR1 SGHTA and CDR2 FQGNSA come from the germline V gene. In DNA form, the CDR3 reads TGTGCCAGCAGCCCGGACTATAGCTCCTACAATGAGCAGTTCTTC. It yields the protein CASSPDYSSYNEQFF.

The chain uses TRBV9 and TRBJ1-4; D remains ambiguous. Germline assignment: CDR1 SGDLS and CDR2 YYNGEE. The CDR3 runs 14 residues. Trimming took 3 bases from V and 8 from J, leaving 14 bases between them. The CDR3: CASSEGGWGEKLFF. DNA of the CDR3: TGTGCCAGCAGCGAGGGAGGTTGGGGAGAAAAACTGTTTTTT.

V is TRBV4-1 and J is TRBJ2-7; D is possibly TRBD1 (5 bases). CDR1 is MGHRA and CDR2 is YSYEKL in the germline V gene. V lost 4 bases to trimming and J lost 3 bases, with 10 bases between them. This CDR3 spans 13 amino acids. Here the CDR3 reads CASSPQTDYEQYF. The CDR3 nucleotides are TGCGCCAGCAGCCCTCAGACAGACTACGAGCAGTACTTC.

The CDR3 DNA sequence: TGTGCCAGCAGTGAGGGGGGACAGCCCCAGCATTTT. Protein sequence: CASSEGGQPQHF. The genes are TRBV25-1 and TRBJ1-5; a weak D match, TRBD1 (5 bases). The CDR3 sequence is 12 residues long. CDR1 MGHDK and CDR2 SYGVNS come from the germline V gene. V was clipped by 3 bases and J by 7 bases, with 7 bases between them.

The rearrangement links TRBV3-1 (or the pseudogene TRBV3-2) to TRBJ2-5, with D maybe TRBD2 (6 bases). Germline values: CDR1 LGHDT, CDR2 YNNKEL (reference sequence). The V end lost 4 bases, the J end lost 5 bases, and 11 bases lay between the germline ends. The CDR3 is made up of 13 amino acids. CDR3 protein: CASSPSGFETQYF. CDR3 in DNA: TGTGCCAGCAGCCCCAGCGGGTTTGAGACCCAGTACTTC.